This TCR beta chain was documented in a study of sequential checkpoint blockade in melanoma. Study at large: After nivolumab or ipilimumab alone, twenty-two patients had week-13 rebiopsies.

Indicated treatment: randomized to nivolumab then ipilimumab (arm A) or the reverse (arm B). Patients had received no earlier DNA-damaging chemotherapy. TCRdb's copy holds only in-frame clones and misses some; the assay was immunoSEQ multiplex PCR. The repertoire holds some 3,000 clones, with 15% to 20% as singletons. The germline CDR1 and CDR2 sequences are SGDLS and YYNGEE. V was trimmed by 2 bases and J by 6 bases, leaving 13 bases between them. CDR3 length: 14 amino acids. This clone was observed a handful of times. The sequence came from a human donor with melanoma. This specimen was tumor tissue (inferred from file names), taken from a patient given nivolumab and ipilimumab in sequence. The V and J genes are TRBV9 and TRBJ2-3; weak D call: TRBD1 (6 bases). CDR3 protein: CASSVGGPGDTQYF. The CDR3 DNA reads TGTGCCAGCAGCGTTGGGGGCCCCGGGGATACGCAGTATTTT.